The 9 T cell receptor beta chains listed next were all sequenced from one sample in a study of T cell repertoires in cytomegalovirus infection. TCRdb re-derived calls from the reads in MiXCR, one entry per CDR3 protein. The sample includes some 220,000 distinct CDR3 sequences, around 6.6% seen only once; the top ten take 6.5%. Specimen: PBMCs. The receptors were sampled from a human donor in good health (CMV status not recorded). Some clones in this sample may be carry-over from other donors' samples.

This clonotype was picked up many times. The chain is built from TRBV5-1 and TRBJ2-2, with D uncertain. The CDR3 totals 16 residues. V lost 2 bases and J 0 bases, leaving 11 bases between the germline ends. Germline CDR1 and CDR2: SGHRS and YFSETQ. CDR3 in DNA: TGCGCCAGCAGCTTTGGGCCTGTCCCGAACACCGGGGAGCTGTTTTTT. Residues: CASSFGPVPNTGELFF.

This clonotype was detected only a few times. The V gene is TRBV28, the J gene TRBJ1-2, with D hard to call. From germline, CDR1 is MDHEN and CDR2 SYDVKM. The CDR3 contains 13 residues. The V end was cut by 3 bases, the J end by 4 bases, with 9 bases between. The CDR3 DNA is TGTGCCAGCAGTTTTACGGTGGGCTATGGCTACACCTTC. It codes for CASSFTVGYGYTF.

The chain has TRBV5-1 and TRBJ1-1; perhaps TRBD1 as D (6 bases). The germline gives CDR1 SGHRS, CDR2 YFSETQ. The CDR3 is made up of 14 amino acids. The ends were cut back, 4 bases at V and 2 bases at J, with 12 bases in the middle. The CDR3 protein is CASSPQGCNTEAFF. As DNA, the CDR3 is TGCGCCAGCAGCCCTCAGGGGTGTAACACTGAAGCTTTCTTT.

This clonotype was detected a few times. The chain links TRBV20-1 to TRBJ1-1, with no clear D. The CDR3 contains 14 residues. CDR1 and CDR2 from the germline V gene are DFQATT and SNEGSKA (reference sequence). The V end lost 5 bases, the J end lost 5 bases, and 18 bases lay between the germline ends. CDR3: CSARSYDGLTEAFF. In DNA form, the CDR3 reads TGCAGTGCTCGGAGCTACGATGGGCTAACTGAAGCTTTCTTT.

This clonotype occurred a few times. The chain joins TRBV20-1 to TRBJ1-1; 7 positions match TRBD1. The germline V gene has CDR1 DFQATT and CDR2 SNEGSKA (reference sequence). The J segment lost 2 bases and the V segment lost 0 bases, leaving 6 bases of the junction unmatched. This CDR3 is 15 amino acids long. The CDR3 here is CSARDLGGGNTEAFF. CDR3 nucleotides: TGCAGTGCTAGAGACCTAGGGGGCGGCAACACTGAAGCTTTCTTT.

This clonotype was observed at least ten times. The CDR3 here is CSATKPGTGGWTEAFF. For the CDR3, the DNA is TGCAGTGCCACAAAACCCGGGACAGGAGGATGGACTGAAGCTTTCTTT. The chain carries TRBV20-1 and TRBJ1-1; 8 bases map to TRBD1. There are 16 residues in the CDR3. Trimming at V came to 6 bases and at J to 5 bases, leaving 17 bases not matched to a gene. Germline V gene lookup returns CDR1 DFQATT and CDR2 SNEGSKA (reference sequence).

This clonotype has ten or more counts. The chain links TRBV11-2 to TRBJ2-3, with 11 positions matching TRBD2. The CDR3 consists of 16 residues. Trimming cost V 6 bases and J 6 bases; bases outside gene matches: 11. CDR1 SGHAT and CDR2 FQNNGV come from the germline V gene. The CDR3 loop reads CASSPLAGGPGDTQYF. Here the CDR3 DNA reads TGTGCCAGCAGTCCCCTAGCGGGGGGCCCGGGGGATACGCAGTATTTT.

For this clonotype: The junction does not match germline at one end; this may be a read error. J is TRBJ1-5 and V is TRBV2; D is ambiguous. The CDR3 covers 14 residues. The germline V gene has CDR1 SNHLY and CDR2 FYNNEI. The CDR3 loop reads CASSEDRPDQPQRF. In DNA form, the CDR3 reads TGTGCCAGCAGTGAAGATAGACCCGATCAGCCCCAGCGTTTT.

This clonotype was observed at least ten times. The V call is TRBV20-1, the J call TRBJ2-2; D may be TRBD2 (5 bases). CDR1 and CDR2 (germline): DFQATT, SNEGSKA (reference sequence). The CDR3 is 15 amino acids. V shed 3 bases and J shed 4 bases, with 15 bases lying between them. The CDR3 loop is CSASPGNGRTGELFF. DNA of the CDR3: TGCAGTGCTAGCCCGGGGAATGGCCGCACCGGGGAGCTGTTTTTT.